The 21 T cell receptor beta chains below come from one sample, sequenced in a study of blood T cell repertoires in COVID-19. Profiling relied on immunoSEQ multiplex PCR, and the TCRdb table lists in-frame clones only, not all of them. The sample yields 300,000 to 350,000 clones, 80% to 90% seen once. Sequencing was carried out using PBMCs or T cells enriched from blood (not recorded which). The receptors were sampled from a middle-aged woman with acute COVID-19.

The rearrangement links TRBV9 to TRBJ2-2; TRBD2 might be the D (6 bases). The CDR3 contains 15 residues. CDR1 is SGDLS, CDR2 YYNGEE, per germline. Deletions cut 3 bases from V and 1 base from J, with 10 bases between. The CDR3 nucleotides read TGTGCCAGCAGCGGGGGAGGATGGAACACCGGGGAGCTGTTTTTT. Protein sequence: CASSGGGWNTGELFF. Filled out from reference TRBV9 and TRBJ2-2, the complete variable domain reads DSGVTQTPKHLITATGQRVTLRCSPRSGDLSVYWYQQSLDQGLQFLIQYYNGEERAKGNILERFSAQQFPDLHSELNLSSLELGDSALYFCASSGGGWNTGELFFGEGSRLTVL.

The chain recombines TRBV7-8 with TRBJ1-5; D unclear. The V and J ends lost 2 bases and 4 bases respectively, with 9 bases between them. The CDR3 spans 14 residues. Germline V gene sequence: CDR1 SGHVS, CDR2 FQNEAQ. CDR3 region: CASSLTDQNQPQHF. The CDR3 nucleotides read TGTGCCAGCAGCTTAACAGACCAAAATCAGCCCCAGCATTTT.

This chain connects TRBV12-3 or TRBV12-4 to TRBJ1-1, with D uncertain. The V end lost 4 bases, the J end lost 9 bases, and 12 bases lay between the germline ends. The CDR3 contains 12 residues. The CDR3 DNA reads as TGTGCCAGCAGTTCCCTCCGGGTTCAAGCTTTCTTT. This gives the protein CASSSLRVQAFF.

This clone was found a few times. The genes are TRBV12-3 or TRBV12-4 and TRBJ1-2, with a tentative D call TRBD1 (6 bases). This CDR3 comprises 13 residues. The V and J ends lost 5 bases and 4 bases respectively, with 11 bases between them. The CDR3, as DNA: TGTGCCAGCAGTCCCGGGGACATCTATGGCTACACCTTC. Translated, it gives CASSPGDIYGYTF.

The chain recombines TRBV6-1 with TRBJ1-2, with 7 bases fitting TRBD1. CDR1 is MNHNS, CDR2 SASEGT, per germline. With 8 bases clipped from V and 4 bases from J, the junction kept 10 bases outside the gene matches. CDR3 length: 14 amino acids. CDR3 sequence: CASLQGDLSYGYTF. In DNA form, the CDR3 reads TGTGCCAGCCTCCAGGGGGATTTGTCCTATGGCTACACCTTC.

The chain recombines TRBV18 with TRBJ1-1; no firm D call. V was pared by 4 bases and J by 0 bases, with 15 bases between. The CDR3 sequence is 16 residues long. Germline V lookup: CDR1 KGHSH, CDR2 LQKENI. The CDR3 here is CASSLLPTGMNTEAFF. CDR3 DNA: TGTGCCAGCTCACTCCTACCCACGGGGATGAACACTGAAGCTTTCTTT.

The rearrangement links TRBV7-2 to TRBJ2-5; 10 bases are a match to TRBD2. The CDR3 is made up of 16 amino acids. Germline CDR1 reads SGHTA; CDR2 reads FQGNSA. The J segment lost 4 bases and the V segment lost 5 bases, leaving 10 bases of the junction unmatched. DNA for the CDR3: TGTGCCAGCAGCCTCCAAGCGGGAGGGGGCCGAGAGACCCAGTACTTC. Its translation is CASSLQAGGGRETQYF.

This CDR3 reads CASSDPQIFIYGYTF. The CDR3 DNA reads TGTGCCAGCAGTGACCCCCAGATCTTCATCTATGGCTACACCTTC. The rearrangement links TRBV2 to TRBJ1-2; no definite D call. Trimming pared 3 bases from V and 4 bases from J, leaving 15 bases between. The CDR3 runs 15 residues. CDR1 is SNHLY, CDR2 FYNNEI, per germline.

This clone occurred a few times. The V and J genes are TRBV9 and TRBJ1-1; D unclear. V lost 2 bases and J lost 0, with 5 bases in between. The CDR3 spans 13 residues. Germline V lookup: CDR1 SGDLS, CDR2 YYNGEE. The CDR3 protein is CASSVHMNTEAFF. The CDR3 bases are TGTGCCAGCAGCGTCCACATGAACACTGAAGCTTTCTTT.

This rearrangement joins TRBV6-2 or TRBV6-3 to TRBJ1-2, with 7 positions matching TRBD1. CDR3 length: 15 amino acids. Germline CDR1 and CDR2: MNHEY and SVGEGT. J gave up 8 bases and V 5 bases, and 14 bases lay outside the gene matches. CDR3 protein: CASSRPGQWVRGYTF. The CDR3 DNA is TGTGCCAGCAGTCGACCGGGACAGTGGGTAAGAGGCTACACCTTC.

CDR3 coding DNA: TGTGCCAGCTCAACCGGGACAGGGGGCTACGAGCAGTACTTC. Residues: CASSTGTGGYEQYF. The chain couples TRBV18 to TRBJ2-7, with 11 bases identical to TRBD1. The CDR3 extends over 14 amino acids. Germline trimming cut 5 bases from V and 3 bases from J; bases unmatched to any gene: 3. CDR1 KGHSH and CDR2 LQKENI come from the germline V gene.

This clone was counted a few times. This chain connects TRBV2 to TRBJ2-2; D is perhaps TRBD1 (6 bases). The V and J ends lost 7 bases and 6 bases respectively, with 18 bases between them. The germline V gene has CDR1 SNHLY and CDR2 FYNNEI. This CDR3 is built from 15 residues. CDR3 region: CASIRIQGSSGELFF. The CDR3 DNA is TGTGCCAGCATTAGGATCCAGGGGAGCTCCGGGGAGCTGTTTTTT.

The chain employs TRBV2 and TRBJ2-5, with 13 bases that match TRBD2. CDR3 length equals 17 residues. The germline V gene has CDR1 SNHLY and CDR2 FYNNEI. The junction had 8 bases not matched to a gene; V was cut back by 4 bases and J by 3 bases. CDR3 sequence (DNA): TGTGCCAGCAGTGGGACTAGCGGGGGCCAGTTAGAAGAGACCCAGTACTTC. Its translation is CASSGTSGGQLEETQYF.

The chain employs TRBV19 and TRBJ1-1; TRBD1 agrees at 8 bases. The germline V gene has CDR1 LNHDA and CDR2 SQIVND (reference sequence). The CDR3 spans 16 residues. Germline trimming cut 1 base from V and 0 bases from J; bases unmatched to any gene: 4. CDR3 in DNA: TGTGCCAGTAGTATAGCCCGGACAGGGATGAACACTGAAGCTTTCTTT. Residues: CASSIARTGMNTEAFF.

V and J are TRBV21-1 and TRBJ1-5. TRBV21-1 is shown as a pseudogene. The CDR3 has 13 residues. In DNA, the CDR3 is TGTGCCAGGGACTTAAGCAGCAATCAGCCCCAGCATTTT. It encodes CARDLSSNQPQHF.

The CDR3 DNA is TGCGCCAGCAGCTTGGCCGGGACAGGGGGCGACGAGCAGTACTTC. Translation gives CASSLAGTGGDEQYF. The chain has TRBV5-1 and TRBJ2-7; 12 bases are shared with TRBD1. There are 15 residues in the CDR3. In germline, CDR1 is SGHRS, CDR2 YFSETQ. Trimming cost V 0 bases and J 5 bases; bases outside gene matches: 3.

The CDR3 here is CASSRGAGSYEQYF. The CDR3 DNA sequence: TGTGCCAGCAGTCGGGGAGCAGGTTCCTACGAGCAGTACTTC. The chain recombines TRBV6-5 with TRBJ2-7; a possible D gene is TRBD2 (5 bases). The CDR3 length is 14 residues. CDR1 is MNHEY and CDR2 is SVGAGI in the germline V gene. The ends were cut back, 5 bases at V and 1 base at J, with 12 bases in the middle.

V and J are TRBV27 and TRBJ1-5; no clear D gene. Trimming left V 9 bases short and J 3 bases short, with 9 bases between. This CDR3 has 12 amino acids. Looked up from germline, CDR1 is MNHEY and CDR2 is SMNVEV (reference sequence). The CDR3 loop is CARTIVNQPQHF. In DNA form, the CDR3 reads TGTGCCAGGACTATAGTCAATCAGCCCCAGCATTTT.

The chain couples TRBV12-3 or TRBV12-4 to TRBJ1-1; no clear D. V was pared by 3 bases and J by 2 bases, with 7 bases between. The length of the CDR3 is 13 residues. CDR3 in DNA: TGTGCCAGCAGTTTTCGGGGTAACACTGAAGCTTTCTTT. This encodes CASSFRGNTEAFF.

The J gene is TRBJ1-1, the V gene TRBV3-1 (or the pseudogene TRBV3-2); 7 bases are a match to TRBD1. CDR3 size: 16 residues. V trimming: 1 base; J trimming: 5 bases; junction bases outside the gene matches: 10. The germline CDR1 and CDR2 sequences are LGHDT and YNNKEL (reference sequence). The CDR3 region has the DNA TGTGCCAGCAGCCAAGTTTGGGGAACAGGGGCGACTGAAGCTTTCTTT. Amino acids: CASSQVWGTGATEAFF.

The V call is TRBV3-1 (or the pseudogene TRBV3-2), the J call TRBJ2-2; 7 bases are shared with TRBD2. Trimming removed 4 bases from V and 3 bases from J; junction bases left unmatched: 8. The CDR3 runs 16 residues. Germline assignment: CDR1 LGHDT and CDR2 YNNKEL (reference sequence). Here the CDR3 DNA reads TGTGCCAGCAGCCCCCTGGCGGGGAGGGACACCGGGGAGCTGTTTTTT. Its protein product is CASSPLAGRDTGELFF.